A single sample is the source of the 20 T cell receptor beta chains below, sequenced in a study of shared clonotypes between healthy human individuals. The repertoire was sequenced with immunoSEQ multiplex PCR; TCRdb's copy has only in-frame clones and lacks some. The sample has around 1.4 million clones; about 98.5% are singletons. The sequencing input was naive CD4+ T cells sorted from blood. Specified subset: CD45RA+ positively selected. Receptors were obtained from a man younger than 45 in good health.

To note about this clone: Other DNA sequences in the same sample also yield this CDR3. V and J are TRBV7-9 and TRBJ2-1; TRBD2 matches at 10 bases. Germline loops: CDR1 SEHNR, CDR2 FQNEAQ (reference sequence). Trimming removed 5 bases from V and 0 bases from J; junction bases left unmatched: 1. CDR3 length: 15 amino acids. CDR3 protein: CASSPSGSSYNEQFF. CDR3 coding DNA: TGTGCCAGCAGCCCTAGCGGGAGCTCCTACAATGAGCAGTTCTTC.

This sequence joins TRBV2 and TRBJ2-7; D gene ambiguous. V gave up 4 bases and J gave up 2 bases, with 6 bases separating them. CDR1 is SNHLY, CDR2 FYNNEI, per germline. This CDR3 comprises 12 residues. The CDR3 loop is CASSGPAYEQYF. The CDR3, as DNA: TGTGCCAGCAGTGGTCCGGCCTACGAGCAGTACTTC. The full variable domain, rest sourced from reference TRBV2 and TRBJ2-7, is EPEVTQTPSHQVTQMGQEVILRCVPISNHLYFYWYRQILGQKVEFLVSFYNNEISEKSEIFDDQFSVERPDGSNFTLKIRSTKLEDSAMYFCASSGPAYEQYFGPGTRLTVT.

V gene TRBV5-4 combines with J gene TRBJ2-7; 9 bases map to TRBD2. The CDR3 totals 15 residues. V trimming: 4 bases; J trimming: 4 bases; junction bases outside the gene matches: 9. In germline, CDR1 is SGHNT, CDR2 YYREEE (reference sequence). In nucleotides, the CDR3 is TGTGCCAGCAGCGGTGGCACGGGACTAGCATACGAGCAGTACTTC. It yields the protein CASSGGTGLAYEQYF.

The CDR3 region is CATSRDRQVGNTIYF. CDR3 sequence (DNA): TGTGCCACCAGCAGAGACCGACAGGTTGGAAACACCATATATTTT. V gene TRBV15 combines with J gene TRBJ1-3; a possible D gene is TRBD1 (6 bases). CDR1 is LNHNV, CDR2 YYDKDF, per germline (reference sequence). Trimming removed 0 bases from V and 3 bases from J, with 9 bases in between. The CDR3 is 15 residues long.

This clone has only one observation. This chain joins TRBV5-5 and TRBJ2-3; TRBD1 is a possible D gene (5 bases). V was cut by 1 base and J by 8 bases, with 17 bases left in between. CDR1 and CDR2 from the germline V gene are SGHKS and YYEKEE (reference sequence). The CDR3 is 15 residues long. In DNA, the CDR3 is TGTGCCAGCAGCTTGTCCTCCAGGGATCTATCTACGCAGTATTTT. Its protein product is CASSLSSRDLSTQYF.

V gene TRBV29-1 combines with J gene TRBJ2-3; TRBD1 matches 8 bases. V gave up 2 bases and J gave up 4 bases; unmatched junction bases: 5. The CDR3 runs to 14 residues. Germline CDR1 reads SQVTM; CDR2 reads ANQGSEA. The DNA of the CDR3 is TGCAGCGTTGAACCGTCAGGGGGCGCAGATACGCAGTATTTT. Translation: CSVEPSGGADTQYF.

This chain links TRBV15 with TRBJ2-7; tentatively, D is TRBD1 or TRBD2 (5 bases each). This CDR3 region has 17 residues. CDR1 and CDR2 from the germline V gene are LNHNV and YYDKDF (reference sequence). Trimming removed 1 base at V and 4 bases at J, with 20 bases between. CDR3 region: CATSRAGAEPSNYEQYF. CDR3 DNA sequence: TGTGCCACCAGCAGAGCCGGGGCGGAGCCCTCCAATTACGAGCAGTACTTC.

A single count supports this clone. The V gene is TRBV7-9, the J gene TRBJ1-2; D call uncertain. The germline CDR1 and CDR2 sequences are SEHNR and FQNEAQ (reference sequence). V was clipped by 5 bases and J by 4 bases, with 11 bases between them. The CDR3 has 13 residues. The CDR3 sequence: CASSEGGLYGYTF. Here the CDR3 DNA reads TGTGCCAGCAGCGAGGGTGGGCTCTATGGCTACACCTTC.

The rearrangement uses TRBV5-1 and TRBJ2-7; TRBD2 might be the D (5 bases). The CDR3 totals 15 residues. The germline V gene encodes CDR1 SGHRS and CDR2 YFSETQ. V dropped 4 bases and J dropped 4 bases, with 18 bases sitting between them. CDR3 DNA: TGCGCCAGCAGCCCTCCGGGTCGAGCGGCGTACGAGCAGTACTTC. Residues: CASSPPGRAAYEQYF. The full variable domain, rest sourced from reference TRBV5-1 and TRBJ2-7, is KAGVTQTPRYLIKTRGQQVTLSCSPISGHRSVSWYQQTPGQGLQFLFEYFSETQRNKGNFPGRFSGRQFSNSRSEMNVSTLELGDSALYLCASSPPGRAAYEQYFGPGTRLTVT.

The genes are TRBV2 and TRBJ2-7; 7 positions match TRBD1. After removal of 1 base from V and 9 bases from J, the junction contained 9 bases not matched to a gene. Germline V CDR1 and CDR2: SNHLY, FYNNEI. CDR3 length equals 14 residues. The CDR3 loop reads CASSEETGPTGQYF. The CDR3, as DNA: TGTGCCAGCAGTGAAGAGACAGGGCCTACGGGGCAGTACTTC.

The chain is built from TRBV19 and TRBJ1-1; D perhaps matches TRBD1 (5 bases). Trimming shortened V by 7 bases and J by 1 base, and 13 bases separated the two germline ends. In germline, CDR1 is LNHDA, CDR2 SQIVND (reference sequence). The CDR3 runs 14 residues. This chain's CDR3 is CASKPGLTNTEAFF. In DNA form, the CDR3 reads TGTGCCAGTAAGCCGGGACTGACGAACACTGAAGCTTTCTTT.

The V and J genes are TRBV5-4 and TRBJ2-1, with D maybe TRBD1 (5 bases). Germline V gene data show CDR1 as SGHNT and CDR2 as YYREEE (reference sequence). V shed 5 bases and J shed 13 bases, with 19 bases lying between them. The CDR3 runs to 13 residues. The chain's CDR3 is CASSGQGERNQFF. The CDR3 coding sequence is TGTGCCAGCAGTGGCCAAGGGGAAAGGAATCAGTTCTTC.

The chain has TRBV2 and TRBJ2-5; no clear D. V was shortened by 4 bases and J by 7 bases, with 7 bases between the two germline ends. CDR3 length: 11 amino acids. Germline CDR1 SNHLY, CDR2 FYNNEI. For the CDR3, the DNA is TGTGCCAGCAGTGGGGATGGGACCCAGTACTTC. It translates to CASSGDGTQYF. Using reference TRBV2 and TRBJ2-5 for the parts outside the CDR3, the full variable domain is EPEVTQTPSHQVTQMGQEVILRCVPISNHLYFYWYRQILGQKVEFLVSFYNNEISEKSEIFDDQFSVERPDGSNFTLKIRSTKLEDSAMYFCASSGDGTQYFGPGTRLLVL.

This sequence joins TRBV19 and TRBJ1-5; D gene uncertain. The CDR3 covers 14 residues. The V gene's germline CDR1 is LNHDA and CDR2 SQIVND (reference sequence). V lost 2 bases and J 0 bases, leaving 5 bases between the germline ends. For the CDR3, the DNA is TGTGCCAGTAGTATATCGGATAGCAATCAGCCCCAGCATTTT. Protein sequence: CASSISDSNQPQHF. The whole variable domain, remainder taken from reference TRBV19 and TRBJ1-5, is DGGITQSPKYLFRKEGQNVTLSCEQNLNHDAMYWYRQDPGQGLRLIYYSQIVNDFQKGDIAEGYSVSREKKESFPLTVTSAQKNPTAFYLCASSISDSNQPQHFGDGTRLSIL.

This clone was detected only once. The chain has TRBV7-9 and TRBJ1-2; the D gene is possibly TRBD1 (5 bases). Trimming pared 5 bases from V and 8 bases from J, leaving 18 bases between. Germline V gene lookup returns CDR1 SEHNR and CDR2 FQNEAQ (reference sequence). This CDR3 has 14 amino acids. CDR3 in amino acids: CASSPRDGQGGYTF. The DNA for the CDR3 is TGTGCCAGCAGCCCTCGGGACGGTCAAGGCGGCTACACCTTC.

The CDR3 DNA follows: TGTGCCAGCAGCTTAGCGGGAAATACCTACGAGCAGTACTTC. Protein product: CASSLAGNTYEQYF. This chain joins TRBV11-3 and TRBJ2-7; possible D gene TRBD2, 5 bases. In germline, CDR1 is SGHNT, CDR2 YENEEA. Trimming took 1 base from V and 2 from J, leaving 9 bases between them. This CDR3 is 14 amino acids long.

Comment on this clone: Other DNA sequences in the same sample also yield this CDR3. The chain combines TRBV29-1 with TRBJ1-2; D might be TRBD1 (6 bases). The CDR3 totals 12 residues. Germline V gives CDR1 SQVTM, CDR2 ANQGSEA. V was trimmed by 6 bases and J by 2 bases, leaving 10 bases between them. The CDR3 spells CSVETGNYGYTF. The CDR3 DNA is TGCAGCGTGGAAACAGGGAACTATGGCTACACCTTC.

The genes are TRBV7-2 and TRBJ1-3; D is unclear. CDR1 is SGHTA and CDR2 is FQGNSA in the germline V gene. CDR3 length equals 15 residues. Trimming took off 1 base at V and 4 bases at J, with 11 bases between the two ends. The CDR3 DNA reads TGTGCCAGCAGCTTAGTAGGGTCGGCAGGAAACACCATATATTTT. Its protein product is CASSLVGSAGNTIYF.

The J gene is TRBJ2-3, the V gene TRBV15; D might be TRBD1 or TRBD2, each matching 5 bases. CDR1 LNHNV and CDR2 YYDKDF come from the germline V gene (reference sequence). The CDR3 runs to 14 residues. Between the trimmed V and J ends, which lost 5 bases and 0 bases, there was a span of 9 bases. The chain's CDR3 is CATSPRDSTDTQYF. As DNA, the CDR3 is TGTGCCACCAGCCCTCGGGACAGCACAGATACGCAGTATTTT. The complete variable domain, with remaining parts taken from reference TRBV15 and TRBJ2-3, reads DAMVIQNPRYQVTQFGKPVTLSCSQTLNHNVMYWYQQKSSQAPKLLFHYYDKDFNNEADTPDNFQSRRPNTSFCFLDIRSPGLGDTAMYLCATSPRDSTDTQYFGPGTRLTVL.

The chain recombines TRBV10-2 with TRBJ1-1; no definite D call. Germline CDR1 is WSHSY and CDR2 is SAAADI. V lost 1 base, J lost 1 base, and 4 bases lay in between. This CDR3 spans 13 amino acids. The DNA for the CDR3 is TGCGCCAGCAGTGAGTGGAGGAACACTGAAGCTTTCTTT. It codes for CASSEWRNTEAFF.